These T cell receptor beta chains were read from a single sample in a study of T cells after yellow fever vaccination. TCRdb reprocessed the 5' RACE reads with MiXCR, giving one entry per CDR3 protein. Here the sample spans 200,000 to 300,000 distinct CDR3 sequences, 10% to 15% being singletons. The source material was CD4+ T cells sorted from PBMCs, sampled 45 days after the yellow fever booster vaccination. Receptor source: a man aged 30-40 years who received the YFV17D yellow fever vaccine. The CDR3 runs from the conserved cysteine through the conserved F or W. A D gene is named only where the DNA matches it firmly. For some rows the clone size is stated as once, few or many, or as a class when expanded; others skip it.

clone size	D gene	CDR3 length	V gene	J gene	CDR3 protein	CDR3 DNA
few	TRBD1	15	TRBV20-1	TRBJ1-1	CSARAPGQSHTEAFF	TGCAGTGCTAGAGCCCCGGGACAGTCGCACACTGAAGCTTTCTTT
few	-	15	TRBV7-2	TRBJ2-1	CASSLNSLARNEQFF	TGTGCCAGCAGCTTAAATAGTCTAGCACGGAATGAGCAGTTCTTC
many	-	14	TRBV29-1	TRBJ2-6	CSVEGGLGANVLTF	TGCAGCGTTGAAGGGGGGTTAGGGGCCAACGTCCTGACTTTC
-	-	11	TRBV3-1	TRBJ1-1	CASSQSTEAFF	TGTGCCAGCAGCCAAAGCACTGAAGCTTTCTTT
-	-	15	TRBV5-6	TRBJ2-5	CASSSAGHNQETQYF	TGTGCCAGCAGTTCCGCGGGACACAACCAAGAGACCCAGTACTTC
-	TRBD1	16	TRBV5-5	TRBJ2-1	CASSGRDRGLTGEQFF	TGTGCCAGCAGCGGCCGGGACAGGGGGCTGACGGGTGAGCAGTTCTTC
-	TRBD2	15	TRBV6-1	TRBJ2-7	CASGLVAGPQYEQYF	TGTGCCAGCGGCCTGGTAGCGGGCCCCCAGTACGAGCAGTACTTC
few	-	12	TRBV12-3/TRBV12-4	TRBJ1-4	CASNSREQKLFF	TGTGCCAGCAATTCTCGCGAGCAAAAACTGTTTTTT
few	-	12	TRBV6-2/TRBV6-3	TRBJ2-7	CASRRPLYEQYF	TGTGCCAGCAGACGACCCTTATACGAGCAGTACTTC
-	-	13	TRBV5-1	TRBJ2-7	CASSLAWGGEQYF	TGCGCCAGCAGCTTGGCTTGGGGCGGCGAGCAGTACTTC
many	TRBD2	18	TRBV4-3	TRBJ2-1	CASSQGSAGGPSGGEQFF	TGCGCCAGCAGCCAAGGGTCAGCGGGAGGCCCCTCGGGAGGTGAGCAGTTCTTC
few	-	13	TRBV7-2	TRBJ1-2	CASSHTGPYGYTF	TGTGCCAGCAGCCATACAGGGCCCTATGGCTACACCTTC
-	-	15	TRBV18	TRBJ2-5	CDSSPPDSTRETQYF	TGTGACAGCTCACCACCGGACAGTACCCGAGAGACCCAGTACTTC
few	TRBD1	13	TRBV14	TRBJ2-7	CASKDRASYEQYF	TGTGCCAGCAAGGACAGGGCATCCTACGAGCAGTACTTC
few	TRBD1	15	TRBV20-1	TRBJ2-1	CSARQGTGSYNEQFF	TGCAGTGCTAGGCAGGGGACAGGGTCCTACAATGAGCAGTTCTTC
few	-	13	TRBV29-1	TRBJ2-4	CSVEGVAKNIQYF	TGCAGCGTTGAAGGGGTGGCCAAAAACATTCAGTACTTC
few	TRBD1	15	TRBV5-1	TRBJ2-1	CASSLSGTVGNEQFF	TGCGCCAGCAGCTTATCCGGGACAGTTGGTAATGAGCAGTTCTTC
few	-	13	TRBV29-1	TRBJ2-5	CSVGGFNQETQYF	TGCAGCGTTGGGGGCTTTAACCAAGAAACCCAGTACTTC
many	-	14	TRBV11-2	TRBJ2-1	CASSRIPGYNEQFF	TGTGCCAGCAGCCGAATTCCGGGATACAATGAGCAGTTCTTC
-	-	16	TRBV6-2/TRBV6-3	TRBJ2-7	CASSYQTDAYSYEQYF	TGTGCCAGCAGTTACCAGACGGATGCATACTCCTACGAGCAGTACTTC
-	-	17	TRBV7-9	TRBJ2-2	CASSLRGFSGDPGELFF	TGTGCCAGCAGCTTACGGGGTTTTTCGGGAGATCCCGGGGAGCTGTTTTTT
few	TRBD1	14	TRBV12-3/TRBV12-4	TRBJ2-7	CASSDPGQGYEQYF	TGTGCCAGCAGTGACCCGGGACAGGGCTACGAGCAGTACTTC
few	-	15	TRBV27	TRBJ2-7	CASSDLQGRSYEQYF	TGTGCCAGCAGTGACCTACAGGGGAGGTCCTACGAGCAGTACTTC
few	TRBD2	16	TRBV27	TRBJ2-1	CASSRGLAGGPGEQFF	TGTGCCAGCAGTCGTGGACTAGCGGGAGGGCCGGGGGAGCAGTTCTTC
few	-	17	TRBV28	TRBJ1-4	CASSSKRQGLTNEKLFF	TGTGCCAGCAGTTCCAAACGCCAGGGGTTAACTAATGAAAAACTGTTTTTT
-	TRBD2	17	TRBV11-2	TRBJ2-4	CASSLEGLAGNKNIQYF	TGTGCCAGCAGCTTAGAAGGACTAGCGGGGAACAAAAACATTCAGTACTTC
-	-	14	TRBV29-1	TRBJ1-1	CSAHLGGLGTEAFF	TGCAGCGCCCATTTGGGGGGCCTTGGGACTGAAGCTTTCTTT
few	-	12	TRBV29-1	TRBJ2-2	CSVARNTGELFF	TGCAGCGTAGCGCGGAACACCGGGGAGCTGTTTTTT
-	-	16	TRBV6-5	TRBJ2-6	CASSYSPRGRFNVLTF	TGTGCCAGCAGTTACTCACCCCGTGGACGGTTCAACGTCCTGACTTTC
-	-	13	TRBV7-2	TRBJ2-7	CASSSRGGLEQYF	TGTGCCAGCAGCTCCCGAGGGGGGCTCGAGCAGTACTTC
-	-	17	TRBV5-5	TRBJ2-4	CASSFGGSGLAKNIQYF	TGTGCCAGCAGCTTTGGGGGTAGCGGTTTAGCCAAAAACATTCAGTACTTC
-	-	16	TRBV7-2	TRBJ2-7	CASRKGGHSSSYEQYF	TGTGCCAGCAGAAAAGGCGGACACTCAAGCTCCTACGAGCAGTACTTC
few	-	14	TRBV5-1	TRBJ1-5	CASSYGGADQPQHF	TGCGCCAGCAGCTATGGGGGGGCCGATCAGCCCCAGCATTTT
few	TRBD2	15	TRBV12-3/TRBV12-4	TRBJ2-1	CASRRLAGVGNEQFF	TGTGCCAGCAGACGACTAGCGGGAGTAGGAAATGAGCAGTTCTTC
-	TRBD2	17	TRBV3-1	TRBJ2-7	CTSSRGRPGLLFYEQYF	TGTACCAGCAGTCGGGGCAGACCGGGACTACTTTTCTACGAGCAGTACTTC
-	-	13	TRBV19	TRBJ2-1	CASSVDWYNEQFF	TGTGCCAGTAGTGTTGACTGGTACAATGAGCAGTTCTTC
few	TRBD1	16	TRBV28	TRBJ2-2	CASSPQGARNTGELFF	TGTGCCAGCAGTCCTCAGGGGGCCCGGAACACCGGGGAGCTGTTTTTT
few	-	14	TRBV10-2	TRBJ2-5	CASSKPQGQETQYF	TGCGCCAGCAGTAAACCCCAGGGACAAGAGACCCAGTACTTC
few	-	15	TRBV12-3/TRBV12-4	TRBJ1-2	CASSLSAGLGRGYTF	TGTGCCAGCAGTCTAAGCGCGGGCTTGGGTCGTGGCTACACCTTC
-	TRBD1	12	TRBV29-1	TRBJ1-1	CSVIRGRGGAFF	TGCAGCGTAATCAGGGGGCGCGGAGGAGCTTTCTTT
few	TRBD2	16	TRBV7-6	TRBJ2-3	CASRPLLAGDTDTQYF	TGTGCCAGCAGACCTCTACTAGCGGGAGACACAGATACGCAGTATTTT
-	-	14	TRBV28	TRBJ2-7	CASSLSAPTFEQYF	TGTGCCAGCAGTTTATCGGCCCCTACGTTCGAGCAGTACTTC
-	TRBD1	15	TRBV7-8	TRBJ1-1	CASSSLTGMNTEAFF	TGTGCCAGCAGCTCCTTGACAGGGATGAACACTGAAGCTTTCTTT
few	-	14	TRBV19	TRBJ1-5	CASREARGRQPQHF	TGTGCCAGTAGGGAGGCGCGGGGAAGGCAGCCCCAGCATTTT
-	-	11	TRBV7-2	TRBJ2-1	CASSPKSQQFF	TGTGCCAGCAGCCCTAAATCGCAGCAGTTCTTC
-	-	16	TRBV5-6	TRBJ2-2	CASSFPQGLDTGELFF	TGTGCCAGCAGCTTTCCTCAGGGGCTGGACACCGGGGAGCTGTTTTTT
few	TRBD1	14	TRBV12-3/TRBV12-4	TRBJ1-5	CASSSGQNNQPQHF	TGTGCCAGCAGTTCGGGACAGAACAATCAGCCCCAGCATTTT
-	-	13	TRBV19	TRBJ1-1	CASTRPTRTEAFF	TGTGCCAGTACCCGGCCAACTCGGACTGAAGCTTTCTTT
few	-	12	TRBV5-1	TRBJ2-6	CASKGGANVLTF	TGCGCCAGCAAGGGAGGGGCCAACGTCCTGACTTTC
few	-	13	TRBV29-1	TRBJ2-7	CSAISGTNYEQYF	TGCAGCGCTATATCCGGGACAAACTACGAGCAGTACTTC